The next 20 T cell receptor beta chains were all read from a single sample in a study of CD8 T cells in ankylosing spondylitis. TCRdb reprocessed the 5' RACE reads via MiXCR and lists one record per CDR3 protein. Among 230,000 or so distinct CDR3 sequences listed, more than 20% were seen once. The specimen was blood, either unsorted or a sorted T cell fraction (not recorded which). The receptor set was obtained from a male donor with ankylosing spondylitis or in good health (not recorded which).

Concerning this clonotype: A much larger clone differs from this one at a single base, so this may be a read error. The chain links TRBV15 to TRBJ2-1; unclear D gene. Germline values: CDR1 LNHNV, CDR2 YYDKDF (reference sequence). This CDR3 is 14 amino acids long. CDR3 in amino acids: CAASRDQNNNEQFF. CDR3 DNA sequence: TGTGCCGCCAGCAGAGACCAAAACAACAATGAGCAGTTCTTC.

V and J are TRBV12-3 or TRBV12-4 and TRBJ2-5, with D possibly being TRBD1 (5 bases). The ends were cut back, 5 bases at V and 2 bases at J, with 15 bases in the middle. The CDR3 is made up of 15 amino acids. CDR3 region: CASSPSTVGQETQYF. CDR3 DNA: TGTGCCAGCAGTCCCTCGACAGTAGGTCAAGAGACCCAGTACTTC.

This chain joins TRBV2 and TRBJ1-6; 7 nucleotides agree with TRBD1. The CDR3 contains 13 residues. Germline CDR1 is SNHLY and CDR2 is FYNNEI. The junction had 5 bases not matched to a gene; V was cut back by 2 bases and J by 13 bases. The CDR3 sequence: CASSENPTGPLHF. The CDR3 DNA is TGTGCCAGCAGTGAAAACCCGACAGGGCCCCTCCACTTT.

This clonotype occurred many times. V is TRBV10-3 and J is TRBJ2-7, with TRBD2 as a possible D gene (5 bases). Deletions cut 6 bases from V and 0 bases from J, with 12 bases between. This CDR3 comprises 14 residues. Germline assignment: CDR1 ENHRY and CDR2 SYGVKD. CDR3 loop: CAIRSDSGSYEQYF. For the CDR3, the DNA is TGTGCCATCAGATCGGACTCGGGCTCCTACGAGCAGTACTTC.

This clonotype was recorded many times. The chain is built from TRBV20-1 and TRBJ1-5, with D unclear. CDR3 length equals 13 residues. The ends were cut back, 5 bases at V and 5 bases at J, with 13 bases in the middle. Germline V gene data show CDR1 as DFQATT and CDR2 as SNEGSKA (reference sequence). CDR3 nucleotides: TGCAGTGCTCCCCTGGACCGAGATCAGCCCCAGCATTTT. Translation: CSAPLDRDQPQHF.

The chain has TRBV11-2 and TRBJ2-5; 7 nucleotides agree with TRBD2. CDR3 length: 16 residues. J gave up 2 bases and V 1 base, and 7 bases lay outside the gene matches. Germline V gives CDR1 SGHAT, CDR2 FQNNGV. The CDR3: CASSLVWASGQETQYF. CDR3 bases: TGTGCCAGCAGCTTAGTGTGGGCTAGCGGACAAGAGACCCAGTACTTC.

This chain joins TRBV6-1 and TRBJ1-4; D gene unclear. The CDR3 sequence is 13 residues long. The V and J ends lost 8 bases and 4 bases respectively, with 11 bases between them. Germline lookup yields CDR1 MNHNS and CDR2 SASEGT. For the CDR3, the DNA is TGTGCCAGCTGCATGAGCCGTAATGAAAAACTGTTTTTT. Its protein product is CASCMSRNEKLFF.

This clonotype was counted many times. The chain couples TRBV25-1 to TRBJ2-7; D may correspond to TRBD1 or TRBD2 (5 bases each). From germline, CDR1 is MGHDK and CDR2 SYGVNS. With 2 bases removed from V and 4 bases from J, the gap between germline ends came to 18 bases. The CDR3 has 16 residues. DNA of the CDR3: TGTGCCAGCAGTGAAGAGGTGAGGGGTGCGTTTTACGAGCAGTACTTC. It translates to CASSEEVRGAFYEQYF.

This clonotype was observed many times. This sequence joins TRBV5-6 and TRBJ1-5, with 11 bases identical to TRBD1. There are 15 residues in the CDR3. CDR1 is SGHDT and CDR2 is YYEEEE in the germline V gene. V shed 5 bases, J shed 6 bases, and the junction held 7 bases outside the gene matches. The CDR3 sequence: CASRTRTGGVQPQHF. The DNA for the CDR3 is TGTGCCAGCAGGACCCGGACAGGGGGCGTTCAGCCCCAGCATTTT.

The V call is TRBV11-3, the J call TRBJ2-7; D is perhaps TRBD2 (6 bases). The CDR3 runs to 13 residues. Germline-derived CDR1 and CDR2 are SGHNT and YENEEA. Trimming stripped 1 base from V and 6 bases from J, with 10 bases between. CDR3 in DNA: TGTGCCAGCAGCTTAGGCGTGGGGGGCGAGCAGTACTTC. Protein: CASSLGVGGEQYF.

V is TRBV12-3 or TRBV12-4 and J is TRBJ2-5, with a possible D match to TRBD1 (5 bases). V lost 3 bases to trimming and J lost 4 bases, with 12 bases between them. The CDR3 has 14 residues. The CDR3 DNA is TGTGCCAGCAGTTTGATCCAGGGCCGAGAGACCCAGTACTTC. Amino acid sequence: CASSLIQGRETQYF.

The chain couples TRBV29-1 to TRBJ2-1, with TRBD2 as a possible D gene (6 bases). Germline CDR1 reads SQVTM; CDR2 reads ANQGSEA. V was pared by 7 bases and J by 6 bases, with 10 bases between. CDR3 length equals 11 residues. The CDR3 spells CSAGGGNEQFF. CDR3 coding DNA: TGCAGCGCCGGGGGTGGCAATGAGCAGTTCTTC.

CDR3 DNA sequence: TGTGCCAGCCGAGACAGGACGATAGGGGGGCAGTACTTC. Translation gives CASRDRTIGGQYF. The chain carries TRBV11-3 and TRBJ2-7; a weak D match, TRBD1 (6 bases). Trimming removed 8 bases from V and 9 bases from J, with 20 bases in between. Germline CDR1 SGHNT, CDR2 YENEEA. The CDR3 consists of 13 residues.

This clonotype has more than one count but fewer than ten. The rearrangement uses TRBV7-9 and TRBJ2-3, with a possible D match to TRBD1 (5 bases). Between the trimmed V and J ends, which lost 5 bases and 7 bases, there was a span of 16 bases. Germline V gene data show CDR1 as SEHNR and CDR2 as FQNEAQ (reference sequence). The CDR3 contains 14 residues. In DNA form, the CDR3 reads TGTGCCAGCAGCCCGGACACCGCAGTGAATACGCAGTATTTT. Translation: CASSPDTAVNTQYF.

This clonotype has a count of ten or more. The chain recombines TRBV3-1 with TRBJ2-2; 8 nucleotides line up with TRBD1. The CDR3 has 14 residues. Germline loops: CDR1 LGHDT, CDR2 YNNKEL (reference sequence). Germline trimming cut 3 bases from V and 6 bases from J; bases unmatched to any gene: 3. As DNA, the CDR3 is TGTGCCAGCAGCCAGGGACAGGTGCCCGGGGAGCTGTTTTTT. Residues: CASSQGQVPGELFF.

J is TRBJ1-2 and V is TRBV20-1; unclear D gene. Germline CDR1 and CDR2: DFQATT and SNEGSKA (reference sequence). The CDR3 covers 12 residues. The V end lost 5 bases, the J end lost 1 base, and 8 bases lay between the germline ends. This CDR3 reads CSAAGHNYGYTF. The DNA for the CDR3 is TGCAGTGCTGCCGGGCATAACTATGGCTACACCTTC.

The chain recombines TRBV6-5 with TRBJ2-3, with 12 bases lining up with TRBD1. CDR1 is MNHEY and CDR2 is SVGAGI in the germline V gene. CDR3 size: 16 residues. The ends lost 0 bases at V and 5 bases at J; junction bases unmatched: 3. The CDR3 DNA reads as TGTGCCAGCAGTTACTCCGGGACAGGGGGCCAAGATACGCAGTATTTT. It yields the protein CASSYSGTGGQDTQYF.

The rearrangement links TRBV20-1 to TRBJ2-7, with D perhaps matching TRBD2 (6 bases). Looked up from germline, CDR1 is DFQATT and CDR2 is SNEGSKA (reference sequence). The CDR3 extends over 15 amino acids. The DNA for the CDR3 is TGCTGTGGGGGGATGGGACGGAGACTCCTGAACGAGCAGTACTTC. Amino acids: CCGGMGRRLLNEQYF.

V and J are TRBV20-1 and TRBJ2-5; 9 bases map to TRBD1. The germline gives CDR1 DFQATT, CDR2 SNEGSKA (reference sequence). The CDR3 loop spans 13 amino acids. V dropped 2 bases and J dropped 5; count of bases not matched to a gene: 3. The CDR3 protein is CSARHGTGETQYF. The DNA for the CDR3 is TGCAGTGCTAGACACGGGACAGGGGAGACCCAGTACTTC.

This clonotype was seen at least ten times. The chain links TRBV29-1 to TRBJ2-7; TRBD2 matches 11 bases. Trimming took 6 bases from V and 6 from J; bases not matched to a gene: 4. The germline V gene encodes CDR1 SQVTM and CDR2 ANQGSEA. The CDR3 has 12 amino acids. Here the CDR3 reads CSVDTSGSEQYF. CDR3 bases: TGCAGCGTCGACACTAGCGGGAGCGAGCAGTACTTC.